A selection of T cell receptor beta chains follows, all from one sample in a study of blood T cell dynamics during melanoma immunotherapy. Method: immunoSEQ multiplex PCR; TCRdb's copy keeps in-frame clones and lacks some. In the table there are about 19,000 clones, about 85% of which are singletons. The sample was blood, taken from a patient treated with checkpoint blockade. All receptors derive from a human donor with melanoma. Both conserved end residues are part of each CDR3. A D gene is named only where the DNA matches it firmly. Size tells how often a clone was seen (once, few, many) or the class of an expanded clone, and some rows leave it out.

size | D | length | J | V | CDR3 | DNA
. | TRBD2 | 14 | TRBJ2-7 | TRBV28 | CASSLDGGRREQYF | TGTGCCAGCAGTTTAGACGGCGGGAGGCGCGAGCAGTACTTC
once | . | 15 | TRBJ2-1 | TRBV7-9 | CASSLMAGFHNEQFF | TGTGCCAGCAGCCTAATGGCTGGATTCCACAATGAGCAGTTCTTC
. | TRBD1 | 15 | TRBJ1-5 | TRBV2 | CASSVRGQGIQPQHF | TGTGCCAGCAGTGTTCGCGGACAGGGAATTCAGCCCCAGCATTTT
few | . | 15 | TRBJ1-5 | TRBV12-2 | CASRLRGVSNQPQHF | TGTGCAAGTCGCTTACGGGGAGTTAGCAATCAGCCCCAGCATTTT
. | . | 14 | TRBJ2-1 | TRBV9 | CASTSQGGYNEQFF | TGTGCCAGCACCTCCCAGGGGGGATACAATGAGCAGTTCTTC
. | TRBD1 | 13 | TRBJ2-1 | TRBV5-6 | CASSLGGQNEQFF | TGTGCCAGCAGCTTGGGGGGACAGAATGAGCAGTTCTTC
. | . | 12 | TRBJ1-2 | TRBV2 | CASRGKNYGYTF | TGTGCCAGCAGGGGGAAGAACTATGGCTACACCTTC
. | TRBD1 | 20 | TRBJ1-6 | TRBV28 | CASSTPGTGFSSSYNSPLHF | TGTGCCAGCAGTACTCCCGGGACAGGGTTCTCGAGCTCCTATAATTCACCCCTCCACTTT
. | TRBD2 | 14 | TRBJ2-7 | TRBV28 | CASSIGTSAYEQYF | TGTGCCAGCAGCATTGGGACTAGTGCCTACGAGCAGTACTTC
. | . | 15 | TRBJ2-5 | TRBV10-3 | CAISESSSGWETQYF | TGTGCCATCAGTGAGTCGAGTAGCGGATGGGAGACCCAGTACTTC
. | TRBD1 | 17 | TRBJ2-7 | TRBV7-2 | CASSTKSGTGGVYEQYF | TGTGCCAGCAGCACCAAATCCGGGACAGGGGGCGTCTACGAGCAGTACTTC
. | . | 15 | TRBJ2-7 | TRBV7-3 | CASSPTQVGVHEQYF | TGTGCCAGCAGCCCAACTCAGGTGGGGGTGCACGAGCAGTACTTC
once | . | 13 | TRBJ1-5 | TRBV19 | CASSMGGLQPQHF | TGTGCCAGTAGTATGGGGGGGCTCCAGCCCCAGCATTTT
. | . | 14 | TRBJ2-7 | TRBV30 | CAWTRRQGPYEQYF | TGTGCCTGGACCCGAAGGCAGGGGCCCTACGAGCAGTACTTC
. | TRBD2 | 15 | TRBJ2-7 | TRBV7-9 | CASSRSSGRIGEQYF | TGTGCCAGCAGCAGATCTAGCGGGAGGATTGGCGAGCAGTACTTC
. | TRBD2 | 17 | TRBJ2-2 | TRBV2 | CASSELVAGGSERELFF | TGTGCCAGCAGTGAGTTGGTAGCGGGAGGATCAGAACGGGAGCTGTTTTTT
once | . | 17 | TRBJ2-7 | TRBV4-3 | CASSQNPAGPSSYEQYF | TGCGCCAGCAGCCAAAATCCCGCGGGCCCCTCATCCTACGAGCAGTACTTC
. | . | 14 | TRBJ2-3 | TRBV27 | CASSFSKSTDTQYF | TGTGCCAGCAGTTTCTCGAAAAGCACAGATACGCAGTATTTT
. | . | 13 | TRBJ1-2 | TRBV4-3 | CASSRGGGYGYTF | TGCGCCAGCAGCCGAGGCGGGGGCTATGGCTACACCTTC
. | . | 17 | TRBJ1-4 | TRBV30 | CAWSVLVGGATNEKLFF | TGTGCCTGGAGTGTACTGGTCGGAGGAGCAACTAATGAAAAACTGTTTTTT
. | TRBD2 | 15 | TRBJ2-7 | TRBV13 | CASSWGSGSGYEQYF | TGTGCCAGCAGCTGGGGTAGCGGGTCGGGCTACGAGCAGTACTTC
. | . | 13 | TRBJ1-2 | TRBV6-5 | CATGGGANYGYTF | TGTGCCACCGGAGGGGGAGCGAACTATGGCTACACCTTC
. | . | 14 | TRBJ2-7 | TRBV28 | CASSPNIGAYEQYF | TGTGCCAGCAGCCCCAACATCGGGGCGTACGAGCAGTACTTC
. | TRBD2 | 15 | TRBJ2-1 | TRBV6-5 | CASSYSASGHNEQFF | TGTGCCAGCAGTTACTCGGCTAGCGGCCACAATGAGCAGTTCTTC
once | TRBD2 | 15 | TRBJ2-3 | TRBV9 | CASSVEAGSTDTQYF | TGTGCCAGCAGCGTAGAAGCGGGGAGCACAGATACGCAGTATTTT
. | . | 15 | TRBJ1-5 | TRBV7-2 | CASSPSGGGHQPQHF | TGTGCCAGCAGCCCCTCCGGGGGGGGTCACCAGCCCCAGCATTTT
. | TRBD1 | 17 | TRBJ2-5 | TRBV9 | CASSVALRAGGGETQYF | TGTGCCAGCAGCGTAGCCCTCCGAGCAGGGGGCGGGGAGACCCAGTACTTC
. | TRBD2 | 19 | TRBJ2-3 | TRBV4-3 | CASSQDASGRYRGTDTQYF | TGCGCCAGCAGCCAAGACGCTAGCGGGAGGTATAGGGGCACAGATACGCAGTATTTT
. | . | 13 | TRBJ1-1 | TRBV7-9 | CASSFQANTEAFF | TGTGCCAGCAGCTTCCAAGCGAACACTGAAGCTTTCTTT
once | . | 15 | TRBJ2-1 | TRBV5-1 | CASSPPYGMHNEQFF | TGCGCCAGCAGCCCCCCTTACGGGATGCACAATGAGCAGTTCTTC
. | TRBD1 | 15 | TRBJ2-7 | TRBV5-6 | CASSLGPGGSYEQYF | TGTGCCAGCAGCTTGGGGCCAGGGGGCTCCTACGAGCAGTACTTC
once | . | 13 | TRBJ2-7 | TRBV18 | CASSPSRGNEQYF | TGTGCCAGCTCACCTAGCAGGGGAAACGAGCAGTACTTC
. | . | 13 | TRBJ1-5 | TRBV30 | CAWSLGLRQPQHF | TGTGCCTGGAGTTTGGGTTTGAGGCAGCCCCAGCATTTT
. | . | 14 | TRBJ2-7 | TRBV7-6 | CASSLGDSIYEQYF | TGTGCCAGCAGCTTAGGCGACAGTATTTACGAGCAGTACTTC
. | . | 16 | TRBJ2-5 | TRBV7-9 | CASSLGDGRLQETQYF | TGTGCCAGCAGCTTGGGGGACGGACGGCTCCAAGAGACCCAGTACTTC
. | . | 14 | TRBJ2-2 | TRBV19 | CASSIKAETGELFF | TGTGCCAGTAGTATAAAGGCAGAAACCGGGGAGCTGTTTTTT
once | . | 14 | TRBJ1-5 | TRBV7-2 | CASSLEPGKQPQHF | TGTGCCAGCAGCTTAGAACCCGGGAAGCAGCCCCAGCATTTT
. | TRBD1 | 15 | TRBJ2-1 | TRBV5-4 | CASSSGTGDYNEQFF | TGTGCCAGCAGCTCCGGGACAGGGGACTACAATGAGCAGTTCTTC
. | . | 13 | TRBJ2-5 | TRBV6-5 | CASSYSGEETQYF | TGTGCCAGCAGTTACTCGGGGGAAGAGACCCAGTACTTC
. | TRBD1 | 14 | TRBJ1-5 | TRBV19 | CASSVGTGPIPQHF | TGTGCCAGTAGTGTGGGGACAGGACCGATCCCCCAGCATTTT
once | TRBD1 | 15 | TRBJ1-2 | TRBV6-1 | CASSEGTGSNYGYTF | TGTGCCAGCAGTGAAGGGACAGGATCTAACTATGGCTACACCTTC
few | TRBD2 | 18 | TRBJ2-3 | TRBV11-2 | CASSYPRTTSVSTDTQYF | TGTGCCAGCAGCTATCCCCGAACGACTAGCGTTAGCACAGATACGCAGTATTTT
. | . | 14 | TRBJ1-2 | TRBV5-1 | CASSLGPSVHGYTF | TGCGCCAGCAGCTTGGGACCATCTGTTCATGGCTACACCTTC
. | . | 14 | TRBJ2-1 | TRBV27 | CASSFVGRHGEQFF | TGTGCCAGCAGTTTTGTCGGCCGGCACGGTGAGCAGTTCTTC
. | . | 12 | TRBJ2-7 | TRBV6-5 | CASSNRANEQYF | TGTGCCAGCTCTAACCGGGCGAACGAGCAGTACTTC
. | TRBD2 | 14 | TRBJ2-5 | TRBV9 | CASSPRLADETQYF | TGTGCCAGCAGCCCTCGACTAGCTGATGAGACCCAGTACTTC